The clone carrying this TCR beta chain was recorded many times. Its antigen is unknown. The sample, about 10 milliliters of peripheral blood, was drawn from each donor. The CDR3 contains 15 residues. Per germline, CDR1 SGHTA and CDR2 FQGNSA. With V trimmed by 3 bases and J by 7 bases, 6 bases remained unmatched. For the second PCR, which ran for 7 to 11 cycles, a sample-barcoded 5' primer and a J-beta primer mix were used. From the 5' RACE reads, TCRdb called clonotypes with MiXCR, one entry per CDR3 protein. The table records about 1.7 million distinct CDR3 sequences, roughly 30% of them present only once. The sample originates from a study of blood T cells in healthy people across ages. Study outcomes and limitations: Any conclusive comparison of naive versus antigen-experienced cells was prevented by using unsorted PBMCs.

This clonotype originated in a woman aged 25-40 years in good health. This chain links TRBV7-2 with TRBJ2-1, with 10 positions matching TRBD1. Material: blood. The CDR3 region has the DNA TGTGCCAGCAGCTTTGACAGGGGGCAGAGAAATGAGCAGTTCTTC. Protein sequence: CASSFDRGQRNEQFF.